The 14 T cell receptor beta chains given below trace back to one sample, sequenced in a study of Ad26.COV2.S vaccination and SARS-CoV-2 variants. The treatment: around 19 received Ad26.COV2.S at low or high dose, single or two shots; several received placebo; per-sample allocation not given. Samples analyzed were those drawn on day 63 after the first vaccine or placebo injection. Sequencing used immunoSEQ multiplex PCR; TCRdb keeps in-frame clones, though not all of them. Seen here are approximately 280,000 clones, roughly 86% observed once, and the top ten hold over 2.5%. The specimen was peripheral blood, collected in a trial of Ad26.COV2.S vaccine versus placebo. All receptors come from a person between 18 and 60 years old who received the Ad26.COV2.S COVID-19 vaccine or a placebo.

The rearrangement uses TRBV6-5 and TRBJ2-7; D gene ambiguous. The V gene lost 4 bases and the J gene lost 1 base, with 11 bases spanning the gap. CDR1 is MNHEY and CDR2 is SVGAGI in the germline V gene. CDR3 length: 14 residues. The chain's CDR3 is CASSSRFRSYEQYF. In DNA form, the CDR3 reads TGTGCCAGCAGTTCCCGGTTCAGGTCCTACGAGCAGTACTTC.

J is TRBJ2-3 and V is TRBV7-6; D not certain. V lost 1 base, J lost 0 bases, and 5 bases lay in between. The CDR3 runs 14 residues. Germline V CDR1 and CDR2: SGHVS, FNYEAQ. DNA of the CDR3: TGTGCCAGCAGCTTAGGAGTAAGCACAGATACGCAGTATTTT. Residues: CASSLGVSTDTQYF.

The rearrangement joins TRBV7-9 to TRBJ2-5, with D unclear. V was trimmed by 2 bases and J by 5 bases, leaving 6 bases between them. The CDR3 contains 12 residues. CDR1 and CDR2 (germline): SEHNR, FQNEAQ (reference sequence). The CDR3 nucleotides are TGTGCCAGCAGCTTATCCGGTGAGACCCAGTACTTC. Amino acids: CASSLSGETQYF.

This rearrangement joins TRBV18 to TRBJ1-5; TRBD1 is a possible D gene (5 bases). The CDR3 runs to 15 residues. Germline V gives CDR1 KGHSH, CDR2 LQKENI. Trimming took 5 bases from V and 3 from J, leaving 14 bases between them. The CDR3 DNA reads TGTGCCAGCTCAACTATCCCGGGGCCCAATCAGCCCCAGCATTTT. Translated, it gives CASSTIPGPNQPQHF.

The CDR3 nucleotides read TGTGCCAGCAGAGGGGACAGGGTAGACGAAAAACTGTTTTTT. It is translated as CASRGDRVDEKLFF. The chain carries TRBV7-3 and TRBJ1-4; 9 bases line up with TRBD1. This CDR3 is built from 14 residues. V trimming: 6 bases; J trimming: 8 bases; junction bases outside the gene matches: 7. From germline, CDR1 is SGHTA and CDR2 FQGTGA.

The gene calls are TRBV7-2 and TRBJ2-1, with 10 bases that match TRBD2. The CDR3 runs to 14 residues. The trim removed 5 bases at V and 10 bases at J, leaving 8 bases unmatched. In germline, CDR1 is SGHTA, CDR2 FQGNSA. CDR3 sequence: CASSITSGVGEQFF. CDR3 coding DNA: TGTGCCAGCAGCATCACTAGCGGGGTAGGGGAGCAGTTCTTC.

The rearrangement links TRBV6-5 to TRBJ2-7; D perhaps matches TRBD2 (6 bases). CDR1 is MNHEY, CDR2 SVGAGI, per germline. CDR3 size: 13 residues. Trimming left V 6 bases short and J 4 bases short, with 13 bases between. The CDR3 nucleotides read TGTGCCAGCAGGGGACTTCGCGGATACGAGCAGTACTTC. Its protein product is CASRGLRGYEQYF.

The chain combines TRBV9 with TRBJ2-6, with 8 bases lining up with TRBD1. CDR1 is SGDLS and CDR2 is YYNGEE in the germline V gene. The junction had 1 base not matched to a gene; V was cut back by 2 bases and J by 0 bases. The CDR3 contains 16 residues. The CDR3 DNA reads as TGTGCCAGCAGCGTCCAGGGGGCCTCTGGGGCCAACGTCCTGACTTTC. This encodes CASSVQGASGANVLTF.

Only one count was recorded for this clone. The chain uses TRBV6-2 or TRBV6-3 and TRBJ1-3, with D unresolved. Germline CDR1 is MNHEY and CDR2 is SVGEGT. Trimming took 3 bases from V and 0 from J, leaving 9 bases between them. The CDR3 is 15 amino acids. As DNA, the CDR3 is TGTGCCAGCAGTTATGGCAGGAGCTCTGGAAACACCATATATTTT. Protein product: CASSYGRSSGNTIYF.

The chain uses TRBV3-1 (or the pseudogene TRBV3-2) and TRBJ2-7; D perhaps matches TRBD2 (6 bases). Germline V CDR1 and CDR2: LGHDT, YNNKEL (reference sequence). With 6 bases removed from V and 7 bases from J, the gap between germline ends came to 19 bases. The CDR3 covers 14 residues. Here the CDR3 reads CASRRDSSRREQYF. DNA for the CDR3: TGTGCCAGCAGGCGGGACTCCTCTCGGCGGGAGCAGTACTTC.

The chain couples TRBV2 to TRBJ1-6; D is uncertain. V dropped 3 bases and J dropped 4 bases, with 7 bases sitting between them. The germline V gene has CDR1 SNHLY and CDR2 FYNNEI. CDR3 length equals 14 residues. The CDR3 DNA follows: TGTGCCAGCAGTGAGAGTGATTATAATTCACCCCTCCACTTT. Translating gives CASSESDYNSPLHF.

The V and J genes are TRBV5-1 and TRBJ1-1; TRBD1 matches 8 bases. The germline gives CDR1 SGHRS, CDR2 YFSETQ. The J segment lost 5 bases and the V segment lost 4 bases, leaving 7 bases of the junction unmatched. This CDR3 has 14 amino acids. The CDR3 DNA reads TGCGCCAGCAGCGCGACAGGGGCAGGAACTGAAGCTTTCTTT. Translating gives CASSATGAGTEAFF.

The genes are TRBV5-1 and TRBJ1-6; weak D call: TRBD1 (6 bases). The ends were cut back, 4 bases at V and 2 bases at J, with 16 bases in the middle. Germline V gene sequence: CDR1 SGHRS, CDR2 YFSETQ. The CDR3 is 17 residues long. CDR3 coding DNA: TGCGCCAGCAGCCCAACCGGGACAACGGCCTATAATTCACCCCTCCACTTT. Its protein product is CASSPTGTTAYNSPLHF.

The chain recombines TRBV5-1 with TRBJ2-2; tentatively, D is TRBD1 (5 bases). V dropped 4 bases and J dropped 2 bases, with 15 bases sitting between them. The V gene's germline CDR1 is SGHRS and CDR2 YFSETQ. The CDR3 has 16 amino acids. In DNA form, the CDR3 reads TGCGCCAGCAGCCTAAATTCCAGGGCCAACACCGGGGAGCTGTTTTTT. It specifies CASSLNSRANTGELFF.